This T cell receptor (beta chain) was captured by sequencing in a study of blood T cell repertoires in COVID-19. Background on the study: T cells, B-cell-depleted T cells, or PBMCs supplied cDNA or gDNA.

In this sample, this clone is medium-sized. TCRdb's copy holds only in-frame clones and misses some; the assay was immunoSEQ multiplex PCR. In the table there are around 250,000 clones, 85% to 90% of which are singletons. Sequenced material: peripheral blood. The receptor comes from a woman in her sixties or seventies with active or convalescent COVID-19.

CDR3 in amino acids: CASSLSGENYNEQFF. The DNA of the CDR3 is TGCGCCAGCAGCTTGTCGGGGGAGAACTACAATGAGCAGTTCTTC. This chain joins TRBV5-1 and TRBJ2-1; maybe TRBD2 (6 bases). V dropped 1 base and J dropped 3 bases, with 11 bases sitting between them. Germline CDR1 and CDR2: SGHRS and YFSETQ. The CDR3 sequence is 15 residues long. The full variable domain, in which reference TRBV5-1 and TRBJ2-1 provide the parts outside the CDR3, is KAGVTQTPRYLIKTRGQQVTLSCSPISGHRSVSWYQQTPGQGLQFLFEYFSETQRNKGNFPGRFSGRQFSNSRSEMNVSTLELGDSALYLCASSLSGENYNEQFFGPGTRLTVL.